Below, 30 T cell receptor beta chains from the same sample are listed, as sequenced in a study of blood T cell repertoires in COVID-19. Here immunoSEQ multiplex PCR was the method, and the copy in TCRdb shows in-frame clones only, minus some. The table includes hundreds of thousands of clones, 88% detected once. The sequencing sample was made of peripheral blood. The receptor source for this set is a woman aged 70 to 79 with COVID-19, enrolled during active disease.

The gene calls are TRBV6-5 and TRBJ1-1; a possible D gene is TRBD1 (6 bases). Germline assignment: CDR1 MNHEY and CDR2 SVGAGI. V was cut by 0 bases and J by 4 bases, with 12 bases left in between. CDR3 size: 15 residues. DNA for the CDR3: TGTGCCAGCAGTTACTCACCTGGGGGCGCCACTGAAGCTTTCTTT. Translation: CASSYSPGGATEAFF.

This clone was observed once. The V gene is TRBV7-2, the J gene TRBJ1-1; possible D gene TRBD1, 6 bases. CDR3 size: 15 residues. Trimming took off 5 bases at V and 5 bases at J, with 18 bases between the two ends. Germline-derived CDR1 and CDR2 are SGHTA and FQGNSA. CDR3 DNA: TGTGCCAGCAGCCTAATACAGGGTTTGAGGACTGAAGCTTTCTTT. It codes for CASSLIQGLRTEAFF.

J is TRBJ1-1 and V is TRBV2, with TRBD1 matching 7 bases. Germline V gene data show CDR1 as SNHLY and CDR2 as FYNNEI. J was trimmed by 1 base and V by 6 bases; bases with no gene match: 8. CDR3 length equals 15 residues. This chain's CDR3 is CASSELGTANTEAFF. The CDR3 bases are TGTGCCAGCAGCGAGCTAGGGACAGCGAACACTGAAGCTTTCTTT.

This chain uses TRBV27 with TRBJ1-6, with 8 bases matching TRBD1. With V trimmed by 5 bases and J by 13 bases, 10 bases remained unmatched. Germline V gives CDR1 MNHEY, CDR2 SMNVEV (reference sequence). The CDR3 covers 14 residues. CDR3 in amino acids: CASSTRDRGVPLHF. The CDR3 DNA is TGTGCCAGCAGTACAAGAGACAGGGGAGTTCCCCTCCACTTT.

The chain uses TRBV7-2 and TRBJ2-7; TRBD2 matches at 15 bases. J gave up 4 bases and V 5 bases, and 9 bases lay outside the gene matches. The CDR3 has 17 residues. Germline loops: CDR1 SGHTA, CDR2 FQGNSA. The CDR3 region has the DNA TGTGCCAGCAGCCCTCTCCCGGGACTAGCGGGGGGATACGAGCAGTACTTC. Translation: CASSPLPGLAGGYEQYF.

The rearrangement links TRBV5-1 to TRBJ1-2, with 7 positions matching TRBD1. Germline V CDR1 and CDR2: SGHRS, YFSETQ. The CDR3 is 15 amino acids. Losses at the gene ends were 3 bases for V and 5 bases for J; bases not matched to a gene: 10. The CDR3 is CASSWKPDREYGYTF. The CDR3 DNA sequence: TGCGCCAGCAGCTGGAAGCCTGACAGGGAGTATGGCTACACCTTC.

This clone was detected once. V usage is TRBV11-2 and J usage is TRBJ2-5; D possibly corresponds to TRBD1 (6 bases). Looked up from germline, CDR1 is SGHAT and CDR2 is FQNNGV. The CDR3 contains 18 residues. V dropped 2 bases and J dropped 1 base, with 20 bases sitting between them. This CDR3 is CASSLRWDTEDSQETQYF. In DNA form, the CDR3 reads TGTGCCAGCAGCTTAAGGTGGGACACCGAGGACTCCCAAGAGACCCAGTACTTC. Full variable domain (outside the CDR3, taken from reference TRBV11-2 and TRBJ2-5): EAGVAQSPRYKIIEKRQSVAFWCNPISGHATLYWYQQILGQGPKLLIQFQNNGVVDDSQLPKDRFSAERLKGVDSTLKIQPAKLEDSAVYLCASSLRWDTEDSQETQYFGPGTRLLVL.

CDR3 in amino acids: CASSLWGVGTDTQYF. The CDR3 bases are TGTGCCAGCAGCTTGTGGGGCGTCGGCACAGATACGCAGTATTTT. The gene calls are TRBV5-6 and TRBJ2-3; D perhaps matches TRBD1 (5 bases). Germline CDR1 SGHDT, CDR2 YYEEEE. V dropped 1 base and J dropped 1 base, with 10 bases sitting between them. CDR3 length: 15 amino acids.

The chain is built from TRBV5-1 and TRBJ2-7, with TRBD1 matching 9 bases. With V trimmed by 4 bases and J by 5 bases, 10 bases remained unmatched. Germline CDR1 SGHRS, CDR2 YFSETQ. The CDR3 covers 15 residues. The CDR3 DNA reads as TGCGCCAGCAGCACGGGACAGGGAGGGGGAGACGAGCAGTACTTC. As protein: CASSTGQGGGDEQYF.

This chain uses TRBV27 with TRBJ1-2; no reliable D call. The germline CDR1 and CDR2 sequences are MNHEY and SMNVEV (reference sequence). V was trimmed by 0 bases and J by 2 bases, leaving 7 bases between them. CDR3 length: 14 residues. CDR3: CASSLSGVNYGYTF. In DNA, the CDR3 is TGTGCCAGCAGTTTATCGGGAGTAAACTATGGCTACACCTTC.

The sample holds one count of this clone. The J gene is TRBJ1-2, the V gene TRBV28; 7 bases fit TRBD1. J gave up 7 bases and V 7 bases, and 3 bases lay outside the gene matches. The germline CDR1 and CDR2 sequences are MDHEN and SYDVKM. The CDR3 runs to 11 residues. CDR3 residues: CASNTGVGYTF. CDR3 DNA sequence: TGTGCCAGCAACACAGGGGTTGGCTACACCTTC.

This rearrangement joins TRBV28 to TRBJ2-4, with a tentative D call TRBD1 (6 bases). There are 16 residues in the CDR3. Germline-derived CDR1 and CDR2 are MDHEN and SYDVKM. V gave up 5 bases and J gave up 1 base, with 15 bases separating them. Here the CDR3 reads CASSQTGFSAKNIQYF. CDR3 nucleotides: TGTGCCAGCAGTCAGACAGGATTCAGTGCCAAAAACATTCAGTACTTC.

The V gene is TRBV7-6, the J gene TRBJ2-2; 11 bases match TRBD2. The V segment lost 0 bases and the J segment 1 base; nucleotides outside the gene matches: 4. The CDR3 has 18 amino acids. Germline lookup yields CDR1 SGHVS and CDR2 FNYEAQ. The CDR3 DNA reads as TGTGCCAGCAGCTTAGCCGCTAGCGGGGGGCTGAACACCGGGGAGCTGTTTTTT. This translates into CASSLAASGGLNTGELFF.

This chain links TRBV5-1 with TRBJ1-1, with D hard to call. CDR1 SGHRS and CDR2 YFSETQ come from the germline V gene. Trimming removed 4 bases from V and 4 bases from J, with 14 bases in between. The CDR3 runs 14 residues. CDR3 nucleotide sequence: TGCGCCAGCAGCCCACCCGACACCTCCACTGAAGCTTTCTTT. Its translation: CASSPPDTSTEAFF.

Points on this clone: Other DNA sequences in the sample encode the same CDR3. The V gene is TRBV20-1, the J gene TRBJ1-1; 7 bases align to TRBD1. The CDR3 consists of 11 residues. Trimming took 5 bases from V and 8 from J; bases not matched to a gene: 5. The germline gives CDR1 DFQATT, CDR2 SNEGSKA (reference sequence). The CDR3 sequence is CSADTGVEAFF. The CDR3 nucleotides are TGCAGTGCTGATACAGGGGTGGAAGCTTTCTTT.

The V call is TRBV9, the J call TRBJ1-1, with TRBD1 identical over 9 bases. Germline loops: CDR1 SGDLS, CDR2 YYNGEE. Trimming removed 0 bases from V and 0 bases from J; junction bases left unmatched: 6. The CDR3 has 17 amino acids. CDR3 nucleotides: TGTGCCAGCAGCGTAGCGGACAGGGGCCTCATGAACACTGAAGCTTTCTTT. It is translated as CASSVADRGLMNTEAFF.

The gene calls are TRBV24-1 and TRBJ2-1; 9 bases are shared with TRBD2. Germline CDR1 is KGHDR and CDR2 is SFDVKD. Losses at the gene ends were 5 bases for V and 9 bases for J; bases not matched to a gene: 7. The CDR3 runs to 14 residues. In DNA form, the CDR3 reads TGTGCCACCAGTGGCGGGGGGGCGACGGTTGAGCAGTTCTTC. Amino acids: CATSGGGATVEQFF.

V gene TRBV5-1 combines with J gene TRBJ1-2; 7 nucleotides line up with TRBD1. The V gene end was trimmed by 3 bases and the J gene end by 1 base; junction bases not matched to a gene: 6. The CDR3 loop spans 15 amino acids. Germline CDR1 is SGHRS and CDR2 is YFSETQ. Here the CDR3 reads CASSSTGAFNYGYTF. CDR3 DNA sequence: TGCGCCAGCAGCTCTACAGGGGCCTTTAACTATGGCTACACCTTC.

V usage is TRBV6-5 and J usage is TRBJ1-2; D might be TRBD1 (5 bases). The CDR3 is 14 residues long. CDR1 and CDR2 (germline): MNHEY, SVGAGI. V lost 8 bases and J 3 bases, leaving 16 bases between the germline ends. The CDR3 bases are TGTGCCAGCTCCTCTGGGGGGTCAGACTATGGCTACACCTTC. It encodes CASSSGGSDYGYTF.

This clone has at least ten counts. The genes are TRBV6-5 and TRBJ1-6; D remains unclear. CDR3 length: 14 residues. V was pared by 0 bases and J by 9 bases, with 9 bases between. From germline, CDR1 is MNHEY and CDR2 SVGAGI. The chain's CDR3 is CASSYSFPGSPLHF. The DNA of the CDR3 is TGTGCCAGCAGTTACTCTTTTCCGGGTTCACCCCTCCACTTT.

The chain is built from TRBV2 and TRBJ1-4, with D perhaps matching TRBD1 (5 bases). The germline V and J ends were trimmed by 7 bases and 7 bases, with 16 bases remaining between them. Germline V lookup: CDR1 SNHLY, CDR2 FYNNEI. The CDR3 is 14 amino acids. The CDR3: CASTRGLMSEKLFF. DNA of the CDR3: TGTGCCAGCACGCGGGGCCTCATGAGTGAAAAACTGTTTTTT.

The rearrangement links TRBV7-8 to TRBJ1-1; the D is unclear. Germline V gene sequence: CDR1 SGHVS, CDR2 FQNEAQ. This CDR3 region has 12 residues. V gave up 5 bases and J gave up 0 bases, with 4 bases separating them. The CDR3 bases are TGTGCCAGCAGCCTTATGAACACTGAAGCTTTCTTT. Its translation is CASSLMNTEAFF.

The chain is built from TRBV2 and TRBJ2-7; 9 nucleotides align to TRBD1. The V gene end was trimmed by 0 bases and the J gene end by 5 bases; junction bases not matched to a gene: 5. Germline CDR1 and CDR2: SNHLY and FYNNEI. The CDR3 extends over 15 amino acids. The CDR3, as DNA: TGTGCCAGCAGTGAAGCAGGGGACAGGGCCCACGAGCAGTACTTC. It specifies CASSEAGDRAHEQYF.

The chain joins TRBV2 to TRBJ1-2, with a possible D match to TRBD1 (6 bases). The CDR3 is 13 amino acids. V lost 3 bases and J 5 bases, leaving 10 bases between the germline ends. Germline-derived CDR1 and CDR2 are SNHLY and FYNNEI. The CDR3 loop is CASSEYRDYGYTF. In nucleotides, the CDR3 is TGTGCCAGCAGTGAGTACAGGGATTATGGCTACACCTTC.

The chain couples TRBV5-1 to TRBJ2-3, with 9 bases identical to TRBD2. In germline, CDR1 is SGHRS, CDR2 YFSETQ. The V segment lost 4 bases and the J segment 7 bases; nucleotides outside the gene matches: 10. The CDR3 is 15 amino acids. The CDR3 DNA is TGCGCCAGCAGCGATATCTCTAGCGGGGCAAATACGCAGTATTTT. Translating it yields CASSDISSGANTQYF.

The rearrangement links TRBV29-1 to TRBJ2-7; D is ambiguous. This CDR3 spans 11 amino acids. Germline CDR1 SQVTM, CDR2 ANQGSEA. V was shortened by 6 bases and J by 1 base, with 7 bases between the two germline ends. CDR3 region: CSVGESYEQYF. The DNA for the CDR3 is TGCAGCGTCGGTGAGTCCTACGAGCAGTACTTC.

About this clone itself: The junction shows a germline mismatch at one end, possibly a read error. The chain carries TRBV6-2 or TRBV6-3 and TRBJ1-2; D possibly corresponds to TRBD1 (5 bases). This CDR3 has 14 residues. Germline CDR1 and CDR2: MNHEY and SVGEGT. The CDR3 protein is CATSRQILPYGYTF. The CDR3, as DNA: TGTGCCACCAGTAGACAGATTCTCCCCTATGGCTACACCTTC.

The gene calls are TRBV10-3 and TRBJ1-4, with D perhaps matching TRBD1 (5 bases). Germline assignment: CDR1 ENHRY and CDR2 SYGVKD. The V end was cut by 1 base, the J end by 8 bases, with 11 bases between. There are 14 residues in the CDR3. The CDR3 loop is CAISELGDLEKLFF. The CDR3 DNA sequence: TGTGCCATCAGTGAGTTAGGGGACTTAGAAAAACTGTTTTTT.

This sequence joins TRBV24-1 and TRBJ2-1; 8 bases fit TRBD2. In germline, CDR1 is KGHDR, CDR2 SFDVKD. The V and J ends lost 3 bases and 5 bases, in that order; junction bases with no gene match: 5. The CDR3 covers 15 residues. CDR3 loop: CATSDPGGPDNEQFF. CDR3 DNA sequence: TGTGCCACCAGTGATCCGGGGGGGCCGGACAATGAGCAGTTCTTC.

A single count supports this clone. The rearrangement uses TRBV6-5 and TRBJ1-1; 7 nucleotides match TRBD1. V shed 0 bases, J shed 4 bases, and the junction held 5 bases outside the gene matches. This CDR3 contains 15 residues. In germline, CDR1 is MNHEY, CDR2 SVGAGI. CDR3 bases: TGTGCCAGCAGTTACTCAGACAGGGAGGTCACTGAAGCTTTCTTT. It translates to CASSYSDREVTEAFF.